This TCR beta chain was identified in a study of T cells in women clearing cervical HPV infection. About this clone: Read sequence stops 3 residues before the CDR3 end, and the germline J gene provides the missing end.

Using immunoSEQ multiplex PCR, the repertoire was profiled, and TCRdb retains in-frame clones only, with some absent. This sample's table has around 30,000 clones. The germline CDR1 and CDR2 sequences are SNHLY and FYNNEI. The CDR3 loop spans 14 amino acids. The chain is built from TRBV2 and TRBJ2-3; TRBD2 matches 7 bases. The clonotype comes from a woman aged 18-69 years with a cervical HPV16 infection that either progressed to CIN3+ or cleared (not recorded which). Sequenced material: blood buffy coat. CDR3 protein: CASSESLAVETQYF. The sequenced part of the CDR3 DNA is TGTGCCAGCAGTGAGTCGCTAGCGGTGGAGACG.